This passage covers 20 T cell receptor beta chains from one sample sequenced in a study of CD8+ T cells in alopecia areata. Once RNA had been extracted, it was reverse transcribed into cDNA to act as the sequencing template. Here immunoSEQ multiplex PCR was the method, and the copy in TCRdb shows in-frame clones only, minus some. This sample has about 110,000 clones, with about 60% found just once. The source material was NKG2D-low CD8+ T cells sorted from blood. The source of these receptors is a human donor with alopecia areata.

This chain connects TRBV2 to TRBJ2-7; 7 nucleotides agree with TRBD2. Trimming took 1 base from V and 5 from J; bases not matched to a gene: 2. Germline values: CDR1 SNHLY, CDR2 FYNNEI. The CDR3 extends over 13 amino acids. This CDR3 reads CASSEGAGDEQYF. CDR3 DNA sequence: TGTGCCAGCAGTGAAGGGGCGGGAGACGAGCAGTACTTC.

This clone has more than one count but fewer than ten. The chain joins TRBV7-9 to TRBJ2-7, with D possibly TRBD2 on 7 matching bases. The germline CDR1 and CDR2 sequences are SEHNR and FQNEAQ (reference sequence). The CDR3 runs to 17 residues. Trimming stripped 5 bases from V and 0 bases from J, with 20 bases between. The CDR3 is CASSASKGGAHSYEQYF. CDR3 nucleotides: TGTGCCAGCAGCGCAAGCAAGGGGGGGGCCCACTCCTACGAGCAGTACTTC.

The chain is built from TRBV2 and TRBJ2-3, with 7 bases lining up with TRBD2. In germline, CDR1 is SNHLY, CDR2 FYNNEI. This CDR3 region has 14 residues. V lost 2 bases, J lost 2 bases, and 1 base stayed unmatched. The CDR3 loop reads CASSELAATDTQYF. The CDR3 bases are TGTGCCAGCAGTGAACTAGCGGCCACAGATACGCAGTATTTT.

The chain joins TRBV6-5 to TRBJ2-2; a weak D match, TRBD2 (5 bases). The CDR3 extends over 14 amino acids. V shed 6 bases and J shed 2 bases, with 10 bases lying between them. Looked up from germline, CDR1 is MNHEY and CDR2 is SVGAGI. The CDR3 loop reads CASRSRDNTGELFF. The CDR3 nucleotides read TGTGCCAGCAGATCCCGGGATAACACCGGGGAGCTGTTTTTT.

This clone has just a few counts. The rearrangement links TRBV29-1 to TRBJ1-1, with TRBD1 matching 8 bases. V lost 7 bases, J lost 1 base, and 11 bases stayed unmatched. The CDR3 totals 15 residues. Germline V gives CDR1 SQVTM, CDR2 ANQGSEA. The CDR3 sequence: CSAIHRDRTNTEAFF. CDR3 coding DNA: TGCAGCGCGATCCACAGGGACAGGACGAACACTGAAGCTTTCTTT. The complete variable domain, with remaining parts taken from reference TRBV29-1 and TRBJ1-1, reads SAVISQKPSRDICQRGTSLTIQCQVDSQVTMMFWYRQQPGQSLTLIATANQGSEATYESGFVIDKFPISRPNLTFSTLTVSNMSPEDSSIYLCSAIHRDRTNTEAFFGQGTRLTVV.

The chain employs TRBV18 and TRBJ1-1; TRBD1 is a possible D gene (6 bases). CDR1 is KGHSH and CDR2 is LQKENI in the germline V gene. The germline V and J ends were trimmed by 0 bases and 5 bases, with 10 bases remaining between them. The CDR3 has 14 amino acids. CDR3 coding DNA: TGTGCCAGCTCACCACCAGGGGGGGGGACTGAAGCTTTCTTT. Translated: CASSPPGGGTEAFF.

The chain combines TRBV29-1 with TRBJ2-5, with TRBD2 matching 14 bases. This CDR3 spans 14 amino acids. Germline V lookup: CDR1 SQVTM, CDR2 ANQGSEA. Trimming cost V 6 bases and J 7 bases; bases outside gene matches: 7. The CDR3 spells CSVGETSGRGTQYF. The DNA for the CDR3 is TGCAGCGTGGGGGAGACTAGCGGGAGGGGGACCCAGTACTTC. Using reference TRBV29-1 and TRBJ2-5 for the parts outside the CDR3, the full variable domain is SAVISQKPSRDICQRGTSLTIQCQVDSQVTMMFWYRQQPGQSLTLIATANQGSEATYESGFVIDKFPISRPNLTFSTLTVSNMSPEDSSIYLCSVGETSGRGTQYFGPGTRLLVL.

This chain uses TRBV5-6 with TRBJ1-1; D is possibly TRBD1 (5 bases). Trimming pared 4 bases from V and 5 bases from J, leaving 15 bases between. The V gene's germline CDR1 is SGHDT and CDR2 YYEEEE. CDR3 length equals 14 residues. As DNA, the CDR3 is TGTGCCAGCAGCCCGACGGCGGGGCGGACTGAAGCTTTCTTT. It translates to CASSPTAGRTEAFF.

The chain is built from TRBV7-2 and TRBJ2-3, with TRBD2 identical over 7 bases. V shed 6 bases and J 5 bases; nucleotides not matched to a gene: 5. The CDR3 contains 13 residues. Per germline, CDR1 SGHTA and CDR2 FQGNSA. DNA for the CDR3: TGTGCCAGCAGGGTTAGCGGGCGAGATACGCAGTATTTT. Amino acid sequence: CASRVSGRDTQYF.

This clone turned up a few times. This rearrangement joins TRBV7-2 to TRBJ2-2, with 9 bases aligning to TRBD1. J was trimmed by 4 bases and V by 6 bases; bases with no gene match: 9. In germline, CDR1 is SGHTA, CDR2 FQGNSA. There are 16 residues in the CDR3. Written as DNA, the CDR3 is TGTGCCAGCAGGTCCAACAGGGGGCCTGGCACCGGGGAGCTGTTTTTT. Its protein product is CASRSNRGPGTGELFF.

The chain has TRBV4-1 and TRBJ2-7; TRBD1 agrees at 10 bases. The germline V gene encodes CDR1 MGHRA and CDR2 YSYEKL. The CDR3 contains 13 residues. The junction had 5 bases not matched to a gene; V was cut back by 8 bases and J by 4 bases. The chain's CDR3 is CASRRQGAYEQYF. In DNA form, the CDR3 reads TGCGCCAGCCGCAGACAGGGGGCTTACGAGCAGTACTTC.

The CDR3 loop is CASSVGSLYNEQFF. CDR3 nucleotides: TGTGCCAGCAGCGTAGGGAGTCTCTACAATGAGCAGTTCTTC. The V gene is TRBV9, the J gene TRBJ2-1; D is ambiguous. V was trimmed by 0 bases and J by 3 bases, leaving 7 bases between them. Germline loops: CDR1 SGDLS, CDR2 YYNGEE. The CDR3 is 14 amino acids.

The chain combines TRBV14 with TRBJ1-5; D gene uncertain. The ends were cut back, 1 base at V and 9 bases at J, with 10 bases in the middle. CDR1 and CDR2 from the germline V gene are SGHDN and FVKESK. The CDR3 is made up of 13 amino acids. The CDR3, as DNA: TGTGCCAGCAGCCAAGTCCGTTGGGGGCCCCAGCATTTT. This encodes CASSQVRWGPQHF.

V is TRBV13 and J is TRBJ2-4, with D possibly TRBD2 on 5 matching bases. The CDR3 totals 16 residues. Germline assignment: CDR1 PRHDT and CDR2 FYEKMQ (reference sequence). Trimming cost V 3 bases and J 7 bases, with 19 bases left between them. CDR3 in DNA: TGTGCCAGCAGCTTCCAGACCGGGGTGGTAGGGAACATTCAGTACTTC. Protein sequence: CASSFQTGVVGNIQYF.

The chain has TRBV7-9 and TRBJ2-7; 7 bases match TRBD1. V lost 7 bases and J lost 6; bases outside the gene matches: 12. The CDR3 is 14 amino acids. Germline lookup yields CDR1 SEHNR and CDR2 FQNEAQ (reference sequence). The CDR3 DNA reads as TGTGCCAGCACCAGTTTAGACAGGGCATCCGAGCAGTACTTC. This translates into CASTSLDRASEQYF.

CDR3 sequence reads: CASKARDKRNEQFF. In DNA, the CDR3 is TGTGCCAGCAAAGCCCGGGACAAGAGGAATGAGCAGTTCTTC. The chain couples TRBV25-1 to TRBJ2-1, with D maybe TRBD1 (6 bases). The germline gives CDR1 MGHDK, CDR2 SYGVNS. The CDR3 spans 14 residues. Trimming took off 7 bases at V and 7 bases at J, with 17 bases between the two ends.

This chain uses TRBV19 with TRBJ2-3; D remains unclear. V was shortened by 3 bases and J by 7 bases, with 17 bases between the two germline ends. Germline loops: CDR1 LNHDA, CDR2 SQIVND (reference sequence). The CDR3 is made up of 15 amino acids. CDR3 sequence (DNA): TGTGCCAGTAGTATGAGCCGAGGACCTTTAAATACGCAGTATTTT. Its translation is CASSMSRGPLNTQYF. Drawing the rest from reference TRBV19 and TRBJ2-3, the complete variable domain is DGGITQSPKYLFRKEGQNVTLSCEQNLNHDAMYWYRQDPGQGLRLIYYSQIVNDFQKGDIAEGYSVSREKKESFPLTVTSAQKNPTAFYLCASSMSRGPLNTQYFGPGTRLTVL.

The genes are TRBV25-1 and TRBJ2-3, with D unresolved. The CDR3 has 15 amino acids. Trimming removed 2 bases at V and 0 bases at J, with 9 bases between. Germline CDR1 and CDR2: MGHDK and SYGVNS. CDR3 bases: TGTGCCAGCAGTGAAATACCAGCTAGCACAGATACGCAGTATTTT. Residues: CASSEIPASTDTQYF.

This clone is a singleton in its sample. The chain employs TRBV2 and TRBJ2-4; D may be TRBD1 (6 bases). V was trimmed by 8 bases and J by 2 bases, leaving 10 bases between them. Germline V gene sequence: CDR1 SNHLY, CDR2 FYNNEI. This CDR3 has 13 residues. In DNA form, the CDR3 reads TGTGCCAGCCAGGGGCCCACCAAAAACATTCAGTACTTC. This codes for CASQGPTKNIQYF. The variable domain in full, completed from reference TRBV2 and TRBJ2-4, reads EPEVTQTPSHQVTQMGQEVILRCVPISNHLYFYWYRQILGQKVEFLVSFYNNEISEKSEIFDDQFSVERPDGSNFTLKIRSTKLEDSAMYFCASQGPTKNIQYFGAGTRLSVL.

The chain recombines TRBV10-3 with TRBJ2-1; TRBD2 matches at 12 bases. The CDR3 extends over 17 amino acids. Germline assignment: CDR1 ENHRY and CDR2 SYGVKD. Germline trimming cut 10 bases from V and 3 bases from J; bases unmatched to any gene: 13. CDR3 residues: CASSPLSSGRVYNEQFF. The CDR3 DNA reads as TGTGCCAGCAGCCCTCTCTCTAGCGGGAGGGTCTACAATGAGCAGTTCTTC.